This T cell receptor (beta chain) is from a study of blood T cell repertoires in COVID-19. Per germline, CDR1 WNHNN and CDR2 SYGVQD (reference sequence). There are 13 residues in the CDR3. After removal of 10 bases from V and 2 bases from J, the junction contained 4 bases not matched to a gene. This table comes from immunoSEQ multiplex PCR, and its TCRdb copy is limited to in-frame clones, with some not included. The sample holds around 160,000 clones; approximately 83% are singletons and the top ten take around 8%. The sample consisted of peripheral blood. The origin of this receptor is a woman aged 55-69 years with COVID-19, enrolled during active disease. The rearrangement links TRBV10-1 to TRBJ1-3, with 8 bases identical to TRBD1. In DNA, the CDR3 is TGCGCCAATAGGACAGGGCCTGGAAACACCATATATTTT. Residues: CANRTGPGNTIYF.